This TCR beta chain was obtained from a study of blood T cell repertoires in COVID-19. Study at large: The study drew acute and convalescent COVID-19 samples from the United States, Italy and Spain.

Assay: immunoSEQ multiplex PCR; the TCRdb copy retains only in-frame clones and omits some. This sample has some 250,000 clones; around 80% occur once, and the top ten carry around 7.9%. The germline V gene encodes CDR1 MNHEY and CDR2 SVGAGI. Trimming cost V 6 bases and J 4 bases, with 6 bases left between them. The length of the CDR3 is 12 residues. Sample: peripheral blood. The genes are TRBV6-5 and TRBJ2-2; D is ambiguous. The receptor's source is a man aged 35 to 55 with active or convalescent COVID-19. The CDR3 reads CASSIGTGELFF. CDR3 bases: TGTGCCAGCAGCATCGGCACCGGGGAGCTGTTTTTT.